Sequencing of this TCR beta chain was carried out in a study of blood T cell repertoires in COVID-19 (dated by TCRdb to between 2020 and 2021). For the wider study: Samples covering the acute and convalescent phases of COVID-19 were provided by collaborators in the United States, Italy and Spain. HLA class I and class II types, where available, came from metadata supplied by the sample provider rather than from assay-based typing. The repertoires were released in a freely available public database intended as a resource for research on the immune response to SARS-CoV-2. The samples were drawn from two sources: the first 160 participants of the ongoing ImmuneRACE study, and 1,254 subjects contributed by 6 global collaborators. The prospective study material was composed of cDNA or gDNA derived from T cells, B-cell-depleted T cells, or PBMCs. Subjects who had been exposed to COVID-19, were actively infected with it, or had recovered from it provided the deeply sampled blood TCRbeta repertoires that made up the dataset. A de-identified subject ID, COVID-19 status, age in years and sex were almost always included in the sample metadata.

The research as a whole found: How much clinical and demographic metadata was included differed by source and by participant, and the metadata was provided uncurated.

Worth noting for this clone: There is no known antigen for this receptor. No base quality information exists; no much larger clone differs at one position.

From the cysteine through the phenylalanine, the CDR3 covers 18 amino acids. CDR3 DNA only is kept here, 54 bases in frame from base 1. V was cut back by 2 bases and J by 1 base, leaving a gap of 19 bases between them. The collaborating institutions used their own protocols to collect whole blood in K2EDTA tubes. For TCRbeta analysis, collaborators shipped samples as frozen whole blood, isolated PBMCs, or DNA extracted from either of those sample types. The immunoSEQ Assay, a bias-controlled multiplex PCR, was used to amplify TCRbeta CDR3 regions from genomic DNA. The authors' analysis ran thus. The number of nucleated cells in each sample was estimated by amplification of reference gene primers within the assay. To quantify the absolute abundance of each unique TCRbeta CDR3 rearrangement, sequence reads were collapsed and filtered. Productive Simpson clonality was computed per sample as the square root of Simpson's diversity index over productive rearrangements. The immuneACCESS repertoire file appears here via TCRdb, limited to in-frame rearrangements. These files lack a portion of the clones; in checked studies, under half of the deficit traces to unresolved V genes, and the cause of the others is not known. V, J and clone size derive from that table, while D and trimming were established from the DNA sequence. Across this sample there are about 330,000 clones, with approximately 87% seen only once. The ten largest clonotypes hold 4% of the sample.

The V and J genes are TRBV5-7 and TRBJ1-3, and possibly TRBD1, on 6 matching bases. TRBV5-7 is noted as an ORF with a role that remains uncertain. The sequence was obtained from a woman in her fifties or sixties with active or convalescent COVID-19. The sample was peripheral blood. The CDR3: CASSFPGRDTFSGNTIYF. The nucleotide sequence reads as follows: TGTGCCAGCAGCTTCCCCGGTCGGGACACCTTTTCTGGAAACACCATATATTTT.